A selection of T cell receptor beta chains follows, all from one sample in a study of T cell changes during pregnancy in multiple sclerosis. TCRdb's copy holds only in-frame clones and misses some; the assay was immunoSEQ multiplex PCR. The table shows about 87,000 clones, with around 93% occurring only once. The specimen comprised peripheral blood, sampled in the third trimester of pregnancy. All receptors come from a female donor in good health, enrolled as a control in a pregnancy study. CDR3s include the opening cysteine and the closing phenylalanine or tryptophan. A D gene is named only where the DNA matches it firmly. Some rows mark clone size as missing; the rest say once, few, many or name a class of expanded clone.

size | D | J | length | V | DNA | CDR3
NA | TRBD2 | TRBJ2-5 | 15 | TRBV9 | TGTGCCAGCAGCGTAGAAGGCGGGAGGGCGGAGACCCAGTACTTC | CASSVEGGRAETQYF
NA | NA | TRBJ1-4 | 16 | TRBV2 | TGTGCCAGCAGTGGAGGACCTGGGGGGACTAATGAAAAACTGTTTTTT | CASSGGPGGTNEKLFF
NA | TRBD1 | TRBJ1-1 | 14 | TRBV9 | TGTGCCAGCACCAAGACAGGGATGAACACTGAAGCTTTCTTT | CASTKTGMNTEAFF
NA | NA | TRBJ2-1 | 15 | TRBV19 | TGTGCCAGTAGTATAGGGGCAGGGGGGTCGAGTGAGCAGTTCTTC | CASSIGAGGSSEQFF
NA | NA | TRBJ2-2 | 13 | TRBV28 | TGTGCCAGCAGTTTCTCGAACACCGGGGAGCTGTTTTTT | CASSFSNTGELFF
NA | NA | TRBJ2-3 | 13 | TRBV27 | TGTGCCAGCAGTTTATGGCTGACAGATACGCAGTATTTT | CASSLWLTDTQYF
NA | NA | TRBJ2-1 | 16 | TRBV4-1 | TGCGCCAGCAGCCAAGAAGGGGGACCCTCCTACAATGAGCAGTTCTTC | CASSQEGGPSYNEQFF
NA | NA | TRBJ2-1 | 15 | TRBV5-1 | TGCGCCAGCACCCCCGCGGGACTGTATTACAATGAGCAGTTCTTC | CASTPAGLYYNEQFF
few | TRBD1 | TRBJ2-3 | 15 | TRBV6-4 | TGTGCCAGCAGTGAGGGGACAGGGGCCACAGATACGCAGTATTTT | CASSEGTGATDTQYF
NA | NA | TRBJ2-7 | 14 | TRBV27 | TGTGCCAGCAGTTTTAGCGGTAGCTCCTACGAGCAGTACTTC | CASSFSGSSYEQYF
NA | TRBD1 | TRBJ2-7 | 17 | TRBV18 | TGTGCCAGCTCACCAATTCTTCCTGGACAGGGGGCCAACGAGCAGTACTTC | CASSPILPGQGANEQYF
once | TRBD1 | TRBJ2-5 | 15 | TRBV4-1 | TGCGCCAGCAGCCCCCTGGGACAGGGGAGAGAGACCCAGTACTTC | CASSPLGQGRETQYF
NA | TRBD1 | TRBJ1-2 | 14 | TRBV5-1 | TGCGCCAGCAGCCGGACAGGGAATCTGGATGGCTACACCTTC | CASSRTGNLDGYTF
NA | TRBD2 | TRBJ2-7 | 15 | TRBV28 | TGTGCCAGCAGTTTTTTGCTAGCGGGGACCTACGAGCAGTACTTC | CASSFLLAGTYEQYF
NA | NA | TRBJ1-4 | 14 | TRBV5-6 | TGTGCCAGCAGCTCAGGGCTTATCAATGAAAAACTGTTTTTT | CASSSGLINEKLFF
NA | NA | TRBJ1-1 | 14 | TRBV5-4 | TGTGCCAGCAGCCTTTTAGGGGAAATCGCTGAAGCTTTCTTT | CASSLLGEIAEAFF
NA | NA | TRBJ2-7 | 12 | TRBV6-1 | TGTGCCAGCAGTCCCCTGGGCCACGAGCAGTACTTC | CASSPLGHEQYF
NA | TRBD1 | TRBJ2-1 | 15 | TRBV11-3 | TGTGCCAGCAGCCCCAGACAGGGGGCCTACAATGAGCAGTTCTTC | CASSPRQGAYNEQFF
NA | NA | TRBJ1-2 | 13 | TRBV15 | TGTGCCACCAGCAGAGATCAGGGCAGGGGCTACACCTTC | CATSRDQGRGYTF
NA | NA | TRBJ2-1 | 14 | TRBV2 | TGTGCCAGCACCCCAACTAGATATGAGGATGAGCAGTTCTTC | CASTPTRYEDEQFF
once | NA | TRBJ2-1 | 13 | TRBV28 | TGTGCCAGCAGTTTGCAGGGATACAATGAGCAGTTCTTC | CASSLQGYNEQFF
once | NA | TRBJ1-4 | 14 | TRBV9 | TGTGCCAGCAGCGTAACGGTGTCCAATGAAAAACTGTTTTTT | CASSVTVSNEKLFF
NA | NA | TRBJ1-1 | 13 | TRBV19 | TGTGCCAGTCAGGCAGAGCTCAACACTGAAGCTTTCTTT | CASQAELNTEAFF
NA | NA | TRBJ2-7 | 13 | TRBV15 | TGTGCCACCAGCACAACGTACACGTACGAGCAGTACTTC | CATSTTYTYEQYF
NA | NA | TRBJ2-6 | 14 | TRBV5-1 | TGCGCCAGCAGCTCGGGGACAGGGGCCAACGTCCTGACTTTC | CASSSGTGANVLTF
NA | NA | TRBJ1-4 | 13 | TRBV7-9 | TGTGCCAGCAGCTTATGGGCATCCGAAAAACTGTTTTTT | CASSLWASEKLFF
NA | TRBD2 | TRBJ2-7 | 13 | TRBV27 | TGTGCCAGCGGACTAGCGGACAACTACGAGCAGTACTTC | CASGLADNYEQYF
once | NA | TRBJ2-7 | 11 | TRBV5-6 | TGTGCCAGCAGCGCTCAGTACGAGCAGTACTTC | CASSAQYEQYF
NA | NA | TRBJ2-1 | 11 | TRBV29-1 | TGCAGCGTCAGGACCAGCGGTGAGCAGTTCTTC | CSVRTSGEQFF
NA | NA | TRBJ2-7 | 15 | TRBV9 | TGTGCCAGCAGCGTAGCGGTGACTCCAATCTACGAGCAGTACTTC | CASSVAVTPIYEQYF
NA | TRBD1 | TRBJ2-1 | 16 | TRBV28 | TGTGCCAGCAGTCCCCGTGGGGACAGGGGGAGGAATGAGCAGTTCTTC | CASSPRGDRGRNEQFF
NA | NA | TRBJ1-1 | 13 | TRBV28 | TGTGCCAGCAGTCCCAGAATGAACACTGAAGCTTTCTTT | CASSPRMNTEAFF
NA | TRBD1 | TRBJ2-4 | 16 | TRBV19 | TGTGCCAGTAGTACGGGGACAGGGGCGGCCAAAAACATTCAGTACTTC | CASSTGTGAAKNIQYF
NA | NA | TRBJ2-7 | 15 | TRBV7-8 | TGTGCCAGCAGCTCCGTTGAGACGGGGACCTACGAGCAGTACTTC | CASSSVETGTYEQYF
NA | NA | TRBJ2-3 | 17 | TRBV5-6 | TGTGCCAGCAGCGTCCTCGGGGTGACTGGGTTCACAGATACGCAGTATTTT | CASSVLGVTGFTDTQYF
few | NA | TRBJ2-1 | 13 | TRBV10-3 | TGTGCCATCAGAGGGGGTAGCGAGGATGAGCAGTTCTTC | CAIRGGSEDEQFF
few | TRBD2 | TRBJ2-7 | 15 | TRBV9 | TGTGCCAGCAGCGCCACCAGCGGGAGATTTGACGAGCAGTACTTC | CASSATSGRFDEQYF
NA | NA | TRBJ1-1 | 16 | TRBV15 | TGTGCCACCAGCAGGCCTTATGGAGGTACTAACACTGAAGCTTTCTTT | CATSRPYGGTNTEAFF
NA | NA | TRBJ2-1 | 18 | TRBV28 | TGTGCCAGCAGTTTACGTGCATTCTGGGACACATACTACAATGAGCAGTTCTTC | CASSLRAFWDTYYNEQFF
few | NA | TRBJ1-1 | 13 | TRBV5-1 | TGCGCCAGCAACTCTGGGACGGGGGGTGAAGCTTTCTTT | CASNSGTGGEAFF
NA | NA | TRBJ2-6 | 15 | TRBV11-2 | TGTGCCAGCAGCTTAAGCGACTCTGGGGCCAACGTCCTGACTTTC | CASSLSDSGANVLTF
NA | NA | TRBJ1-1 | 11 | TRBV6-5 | TGTGCCAGCACCTCAGGCCGGCATGCTTTCTTT | CASTSGRHAFF
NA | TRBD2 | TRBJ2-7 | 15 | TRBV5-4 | TGTGCCAGCAGCTACGGGACTAGCGGCCCCTACGAGCAGTACTTC | CASSYGTSGPYEQYF
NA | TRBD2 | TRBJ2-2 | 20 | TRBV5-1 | TGCGCCAGCAGCTTGGTCCCCGGGGGAGCGGGAGGAGCGAACACCGGGGAGCTGTTTTTT | CASSLVPGGAGGANTGELFF
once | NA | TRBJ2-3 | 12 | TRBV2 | TGTGCCAGCAGCGTAGACACAGATACGCAGTATTTT | CASSVDTDTQYF
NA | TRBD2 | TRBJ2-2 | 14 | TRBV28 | TGTGCCAGCAGGCCGGGGGGGGAGGCCGGGGAGCTGTTTTTT | CASRPGGEAGELFF
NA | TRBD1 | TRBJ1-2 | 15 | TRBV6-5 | TGTGCCAGCAGTTACTCCACGGACAGGTTAAATGGCTACACCTTC | CASSYSTDRLNGYTF
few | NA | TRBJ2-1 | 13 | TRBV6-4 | TGTGCCAGCAGTGACACAGGGTACAATGAGCAGTTCTTC | CASSDTGYNEQFF
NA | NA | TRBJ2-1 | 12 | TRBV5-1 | TGCGCCAGCAGCATAGACAGTGGTGAGCAGTTCTTC | CASSIDSGEQFF
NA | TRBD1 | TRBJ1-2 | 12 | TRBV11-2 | TGTGCCAGCACCTTACAGGGGGATGGCTACACCTTC | CASTLQGDGYTF
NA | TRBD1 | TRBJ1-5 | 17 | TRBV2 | TGTGCCAGCAAAGGGCAGGGGGCTGGTACTGTATGGCAGCCCCAGCATTTT | CASKGQGAGTVWQPQHF
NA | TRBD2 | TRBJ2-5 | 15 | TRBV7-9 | TGTGCCAGCAGCCACCCACTAGCGGGACCTGAGACCCAGTACTTC | CASSHPLAGPETQYF
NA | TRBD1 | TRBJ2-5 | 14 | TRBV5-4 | TGTGCCAGCAGCCTCGCGACAGGGGGGGAGACCCAGTACTTC | CASSLATGGETQYF